The rows below give T cell receptor beta chains drawn from one sample of a study of CD8 T cells in ankylosing spondylitis. In TCRdb, the 5' RACE reads were re-called with MiXCR into one record per CDR3 protein. The repertoire holds about 150,000 distinct CDR3 sequences, with around 32% as singletons. The sequenced sample was synovial fluid, either unsorted or a sorted T cell fraction (not recorded which). The receptors shown here come from a male donor with ankylosing spondylitis. Each CDR3 is given with its conserved first and last residue. D genes are given only for firm matches. Expanded clones get a size class; other rows say once, few or many, or leave the size out.

V	D	J	size	CDR3	DNA
TRBV6-1	TRBD1	TRBJ1-4	NA	CASSATTGTGTVKLFF	TGTGCCAGCAGTGCCACCACCGGGACAGGGACCGTAAAACTGTTTTTT
TRBV20-1	NA	TRBJ1-5	few	CSARGYRGPDNQPQHF	TGCAGTGCTAGAGGTTATCGGGGGCCGGACAATCAGCCCCAGCATTTT
TRBV15	NA	TRBJ2-3	few	CATSRDPDGDTQYF	TGTGCCACCAGCAGAGATCCGGACGGGGATACGCAGTATTTT
TRBV5-4	TRBD1	TRBJ2-7	NA	CASSLPKPGQGSYEQYF	TGTGCCAGCAGCTTACCAAAACCGGGACAGGGATCCTACGAGCAGTACTTC
TRBV7-3	NA	TRBJ2-5	few	CASSLGHGAGETQYF	TGTGCCAGCAGCTTAGGGCATGGGGCAGGGGAGACCCAGTACTTC
TRBV24-1	NA	TRBJ2-2	few	CATSDPGGTNTGELFF	TGTGCCACCAGTGATCCCGGGGGAACGAACACCGGGGAGCTGTTTTTT
TRBV5-6	TRBD2	TRBJ2-1	NA	CASSKEPGGPWNEQFF	TGTGCCAGCAGCAAGGAGCCGGGAGGGCCTTGGAATGAGCAGTTCTTC
TRBV20-1	TRBD2	TRBJ2-7	NA	CSASGSSGSYEQYF	TGCAGTGCTAGCGGGTCTAGCGGATCCTACGAGCAGTACTTC
TRBV18	TRBD2	TRBJ2-7	few	CASSPLASGAEQYF	TGTGCCAGCTCACCCTTGGCTAGCGGGGCCGAGCAGTACTTC
TRBV7-9	NA	TRBJ2-1	NA	CASSLAGEQFF	TGTGCCAGCAGTCTCGCAGGGGAGCAGTTCTTC
TRBV3-1	NA	TRBJ2-1	NA	CASSQGGDRTEQFF	TGTGCCAGCAGCCAAGGCGGGGACCGCACTGAGCAGTTCTTC
TRBV9	NA	TRBJ1-1	once	CASTLDGRMNTEAFF	TGTGCCAGCACCCTCGACGGGAGAATGAACACTGAAGCTTTCTTT
TRBV29-1	NA	TRBJ1-3	NA	CSVGSGGTGNTIYF	TGCAGCGTTGGCTCAGGTGGAACTGGAAACACCATATATTTT
TRBV7-9	NA	TRBJ2-7	few	CASSQRQDYEQYF	TGTGCCAGCAGCCAGAGACAGGACTACGAGCAGTACTTC
TRBV12-3/TRBV12-4	NA	TRBJ1-1	few	CASSLRSPNTEAFF	TGTGCCAGCAGTTTAAGGAGTCCGAACACTGAAGCTTTCTTT
TRBV6-1	NA	TRBJ2-5	NA	CASNPGAARLYQETQYF	TGTGCCAGCAACCCAGGGGCAGCCCGATTGTACCAAGAGACCCAGTACTTC
TRBV10-3	TRBD1	TRBJ2-7	NA	CAIRPGQGSYEQYF	TGTGCCATCAGACCAGGACAGGGGAGCTACGAGCAGTACTTC
TRBV7-3	NA	TRBJ2-3	NA	CASSLTAGVSTDTQYF	TGTGCCAGCAGCTTAACCGCAGGGGTTAGCACAGATACGCAGTATTTT
TRBV29-1	NA	TRBJ2-1	NA	CSVEAKSSYNEQFF	TGCAGCGTTGAAGCGAAAAGCTCCTACAATGAGCAGTTCTTC
TRBV27	NA	TRBJ2-7	few	CASRRTPLPGPSYEQYF	TGTGCCAGCAGACGAACTCCCCTTCCGGGCCCCTCCTACGAGCAGTACTTC
TRBV6-1	NA	TRBJ2-7	many	CASQGLAAYEQYF	TGTGCCAGCCAAGGGCTAGCCGCCTACGAGCAGTACTTC
TRBV18	TRBD1	TRBJ2-7	many	CASSPRDRDSEQYF	TGTGCCAGCTCACCCCGGGACAGGGATAGTGAGCAGTACTTC
TRBV20-1	NA	TRBJ2-3	many	CSRRGSSTDTQYF	TGCAGTCGCCGGGGGTCCAGCACAGATACGCAGTATTTT